This TCR beta chain appears in the sequencing data of a study of metastatic and nonmetastatic thyroid tumors. The germline V gene has CDR1 LNHDA and CDR2 SQIVND (reference sequence). The CDR3 is made up of 11 amino acids. Trimming pared 7 bases from V and 3 bases from J, leaving 7 bases between. Thyroid surgery was preceded by no treatment in any patient. TCRdb re-called clones from the PCR reads using MiXCR. The repertoire holds some 17,000 clones, with about 20% as singletons. Sample: adjacent normal tissue. V gene TRBV19 combines with J gene TRBJ2-7; tentatively, D is TRBD1 (6 bases). The clonotype originates from a female donor with papillary thyroid cancer or a benign thyroid nodule (not recorded which). Some clones in this sample may be carry-over from other donors' samples. The CDR3 spells CASKGDYEQYF. The DNA for the CDR3 is TGTGCCAGTAAGGGGGACTACGAGCAGTACTTC.